Shown below are 20 T cell receptor beta chains from a single sample sequenced in a study of blood T cells in healthy people across ages. A sample-barcoded 5' primer and a J-beta primer mix were used in a second PCR of roughly 7 to 11 cycles. TCRdb redid the calling of the 5' RACE reads with MiXCR, one entry per CDR3 protein. The repertoire has over 450,000 distinct CDR3 sequences, less than 25% of them found once; the top ten carry around 10%. A further study also used this sample, focusing on T cells of mothers and their children.

Material for sequencing was blood. These TCRs come from a boy between 10 and 17 years old in good health.

The chain has TRBV12-3 or TRBV12-4 and TRBJ2-3; a weak D match, TRBD1 (6 bases). The V end lost 3 bases, the J end lost 1 base, and 11 bases lay between the germline ends. The CDR3 contains 15 residues. In DNA form, the CDR3 reads TGTGCCAGCAGTTTTACAGGGTCTGGCACAGATACGCAGTATTTT. As protein: CASSFTGSGTDTQYF.

This clonotype showed up just a few times. Its ends do not fully match the called genes, so a read error is possible. The chain combines TRBV14 with TRBJ1-5; no firm D call. CDR1 is SGHDN and CDR2 is FVKESK in the germline V gene. The CDR3 spans 13 residues. CDR3 amino acids: CARDEGSDQPQHF. The CDR3 nucleotides read TGTGCCAGGGACGAGGGTAGCGATCAGCCCCAGCATTTT.

There are a few counts of this clonotype. The rearrangement joins TRBV7-2 to TRBJ1-2; D is undetermined. V was clipped by 5 bases and J by 8 bases, with 21 bases between them. The length of the CDR3 is 15 residues. Germline CDR1 and CDR2: SGHTA and FQGNSA. This chain's CDR3 is CASSPLIRTYVGYTF. In DNA, the CDR3 is TGTGCCAGCAGCCCTCTCATCAGAACCTATGTAGGCTACACCTTC.

The V call is TRBV12-3 or TRBV12-4, the J call TRBJ2-1; 7 nucleotides match TRBD2. The V segment lost 6 bases and the J segment 7 bases; nucleotides outside the gene matches: 12. The CDR3 loop spans 15 amino acids. The chain's CDR3 is CASSDGAGVVNEQFF. CDR3 in DNA: TGTGCCAGCAGCGACGGGGCGGGAGTTGTAAATGAGCAGTTCTTC.

In its sample, this clonotype was seen a few times. V usage is TRBV29-1 and J usage is TRBJ2-2; D might be TRBD1 (6 bases). Trimming left V 0 bases short and J 5 bases short, with 16 bases between. The CDR3 spans 16 residues. CDR1 is SQVTM and CDR2 is ANQGSEA in the germline V gene. CDR3 residues: CSVEDWGQGKTGELFF. CDR3 DNA: TGCAGCGTTGAAGATTGGGGGCAGGGGAAGACCGGGGAGCTGTTTTTT.

The chain recombines TRBV29-1 with TRBJ2-2; a possible D gene is TRBD2 (5 bases). This CDR3 has 19 residues. The germline V gene has CDR1 SQVTM and CDR2 ANQGSEA. The germline V and J ends were trimmed by 7 bases and 2 bases, with 29 bases remaining between them. The CDR3 loop is CSAPVRAPLGVINTGELFF. The CDR3 nucleotides are TGCAGCGCCCCGGTGAGGGCACCTCTTGGAGTTATTAACACCGGGGAGCTGTTTTTT.

This clonotype was detected only a few times. The DNA of the CDR3 is TGTGCCAGCAGTTTACTAGCGTCCGTGGATACGCAGTATTTT. It codes for CASSLLASVDTQYF. J is TRBJ2-3 and V is TRBV28, with D perhaps matching TRBD2 (6 bases). The CDR3 extends over 14 amino acids. Trimming removed 2 bases from V and 6 bases from J, with 12 bases in between. Germline lookup yields CDR1 MDHEN and CDR2 SYDVKM.

CDR3 loop: CASSQDQLEGDTQYF. The CDR3, as DNA: TGCGCCAGCAGCCAAGATCAACTAGAAGGAGATACGCAGTATTTT. This chain connects TRBV4-3 to TRBJ2-3; D may be TRBD2 (5 bases). There are 15 residues in the CDR3. V lost 0 bases to trimming and J lost 5 bases, with 12 bases between them. Germline V CDR1 and CDR2: LGHNA, YSLEER.

The rearrangement links TRBV7-9 to TRBJ2-5, with 7 positions matching TRBD1. Germline CDR1 reads SEHNR; CDR2 reads FQNEAQ (reference sequence). The CDR3 extends over 16 amino acids. With V trimmed by 4 bases and J by 0 bases, 8 bases remained unmatched. The CDR3 sequence: CASSSRQGAHQETQYF. DNA of the CDR3: TGTGCCAGCAGCTCGAGACAGGGTGCTCACCAAGAGACCCAGTACTTC.

The genes are TRBV20-1 and TRBJ1-2, with unresolved D. The CDR3 consists of 13 residues. The V end was cut by 4 bases, the J end by 1 base, with 10 bases between. Germline V gene sequence: CDR1 DFQATT, CDR2 SNEGSKA (reference sequence). The CDR3 region has the DNA TGCAGTGCTACCGGCGGATTTAACTATGGCTACACCTTC. This encodes CSATGGFNYGYTF.

V gene TRBV6-1 combines with J gene TRBJ2-2; D possibly matches TRBD1 or TRBD2 (5 bases each). The CDR3 consists of 16 residues. Germline V CDR1 and CDR2: MNHNS, SASEGT. The ends were cut back, 7 bases at V and 1 base at J, with 16 bases in the middle. The CDR3 nucleotides are TGTGCCAGCACCCCCGGTGTGGGGGTGAACACCGGGGAGCTGTTTTTT. Translating it yields CASTPGVGVNTGELFF.

Details on this clonotype: Germline is not matched at one junction end, which may reflect a read error. This rearrangement joins TRBV11-2 to TRBJ2-6; D unclear. This CDR3 has 14 residues. Germline loops: CDR1 SGHAT, CDR2 FQNNGV. The CDR3 sequence: CASSLLERANVLTF. The CDR3 coding sequence is TGTGCCAGTAGCTTATTGGAAAGGGCCAACGTCCTGACTTTC.

The rearrangement links TRBV10-3 to TRBJ1-1, with 9 bases identical to TRBD1. The V gene end was trimmed by 8 bases and the J gene end by 3 bases; junction bases not matched to a gene: 10. CDR3 size: 15 residues. Germline V gene data show CDR1 as ENHRY and CDR2 as SYGVKD. DNA of the CDR3: TGTGCCATCTTAAAAGAACAGGGGGCACACACTGAAGCTTTCTTT. Its translation: CAILKEQGAHTEAFF.

This clonotype was observed a few times. This chain uses TRBV4-3 with TRBJ2-1; possibly TRBD1 for D (7 bases). The V end lost 0 bases, the J end lost 0 bases, and 24 bases lay between the germline ends. The CDR3 is 21 amino acids. CDR1 and CDR2 from the germline V gene are LGHNA and YSLEER. CDR3 in DNA: TGCGCCAGCAGCCAAGATCGCGCGACAGGGATAGGGGGGTACTCCTACAATGAGCAGTTCTTC. Amino acid sequence: CASSQDRATGIGGYSYNEQFF.

This clonotype appeared a few times. This chain connects TRBV20-1 to TRBJ2-1; 9 nucleotides agree with TRBD2. CDR1 is DFQATT, CDR2 SNEGSKA, per germline (reference sequence). Germline trimming cut 3 bases from V and 8 bases from J; bases unmatched to any gene: 11. CDR3 length: 15 amino acids. The CDR3 protein is CSASAGLARGDEQFF. The CDR3, as DNA: TGCAGTGCTAGCGCGGGACTAGCTAGGGGGGATGAGCAGTTCTTC.

This clonotype was counted only a few times. The chain joins TRBV6-5 to TRBJ2-1; 9 bases agree with TRBD1. V shed 10 bases and J 0 bases; nucleotides not matched to a gene: 7. The germline gives CDR1 MNHEY, CDR2 SVGAGI. The CDR3 covers 15 residues. The CDR3 sequence is CATGQGSHSYNEQFF. CDR3 sequence (DNA): TGTGCCACCGGACAGGGGTCCCACTCCTACAATGAGCAGTTCTTC.

The CDR3 loop reads CASSPLAGTYQETQYF. The DNA for the CDR3 is TGTGCCAGCAGCCCTCTAGCGGGAACGTACCAAGAGACCCAGTACTTC. This chain joins TRBV7-8 and TRBJ2-5; 9 bases agree with TRBD2. CDR3 size: 16 residues. The junction had 7 bases not matched to a gene; V was cut back by 5 bases and J by 0 bases. CDR1 and CDR2 (germline): SGHVS, FQNEAQ.

This clonotype was seen more than once but under ten times. The chain has TRBV20-1 and TRBJ2-5; a weak D match, TRBD2 (6 bases). From germline, CDR1 is DFQATT and CDR2 SNEGSKA (reference sequence). With 6 bases removed from V and 3 bases from J, the gap between germline ends came to 17 bases. CDR3 size: 14 residues. Here the CDR3 reads CSAQSGGPKETQYF. The DNA of the CDR3 is TGCAGTGCCCAGTCCGGAGGGCCCAAAGAGACCCAGTACTTC.

This clonotype was found a few times. The chain is built from TRBV20-1 and TRBJ2-3; D is unclear. Germline assignment: CDR1 DFQATT and CDR2 SNEGSKA (reference sequence). The V end lost 3 bases, the J end lost 2 bases, and 12 bases lay between the germline ends. The CDR3 contains 14 residues. Here the CDR3 reads CSASVQETTDTQYF. The CDR3 DNA reads as TGCAGTGCTAGTGTGCAGGAGACCACAGATACGCAGTATTTT.

The chain combines TRBV20-1 with TRBJ2-1; the D gene could be TRBD1 or TRBD2 (5 bases each). The CDR3 consists of 14 residues. Trimming stripped 3 bases from V and 7 bases from J, with 16 bases between. Germline CDR1 reads DFQATT; CDR2 reads SNEGSKA (reference sequence). This chain's CDR3 is CSASTFGDRNEQFF. DNA of the CDR3: TGCAGTGCTAGTACTTTTGGGGACCGAAATGAGCAGTTCTTC.